This is a list of T cell receptor beta chains from one sample in a study of cytomegalovirus exposure and HLA in healthy donors. TCRdb's copy holds only in-frame clones and misses some; the assay was immunoSEQ multiplex PCR. There are approximately 110,000 clones in the sample; 60% to 75% occur only once, and 4.2% lies in the top ten. The sample taken for sequencing was PBMCs. The receptors shown here come from a woman aged 50 to 60 in good health and CMV-seropositive. The CDR3 runs from the conserved cysteine through the conserved F or W.

V | CDR3
TRBV29-1 | CSVSRTDANTGELFF
TRBV6-5 | CASSRQGAAQYF
TRBV7-9 | CASSPRGNSGNTIYF
TRBV7-2 | CASTWTGGTGELFF
TRBV2 | CASNQYQETQYF
TRBV5-4 | CASSLNRAGGEKLFF
TRBV21-1 | CASSKEGTAYSNQPQHF
TRBV6-5 | CASKSWNTEAFF
TRBV29-1 | CSADPLGAYGYTF
TRBV7-9 | CASSLVSRQGETQYF
TRBV19 | CASSGAANSPLHF
TRBV6-1 | CASTNGELFYGELFF
TRBV7-9 | CASSPVGTGNNSPLHF
TRBV7-3 | CASSLTFNEQFF
TRBV19 | CASTVKSSGNTIYF
TRBV7-8 | CASSLAGSSVEQFF
TRBV5-4 | CASSPGLGRADTQYF
TRBV4-1 | CASSPDGVTYNSPLHF
TRBV9 | CASSVGTGDSYEQYF
TRBV5-1 | CASSLAVRAGGPTDTQYF
TRBV5-1 | CASSLSMGARWEKLFF
TRBV7-6 | CASSPKTFPSYNEQFF
TRBV2 | CASSTDRTNEKLFF
TRBV30 | CAWERSEKLFF
TRBV27 | CASSLSLVGAYEQYF
TRBV7-2 | CASSSTGVSYEQYF
TRBV6-8 | CASITLAKAPYEQYF
TRBV11-1 | CASSPTGGTPYEQYF
TRBV10-3 | CAIAERGNNEQFF
TRBV2 | CASLLAAYTDTQYF
TRBV11-2 | CASSPGTANYGYTF
TRBV5-6 | CASSLLGPGANVLTF
TRBV10-1 | CASSEIRGSYNEQFF
TRBV5-6 | CATHPGRGRSEQYF
TRBV14 | CASSYPTSSTDTQYF
TRBV2 | CASNGGETSYGYTF
TRBV5-1 | CASGPGTSITDTQYF
TRBV6-5 | CASGTGLALHF
TRBV6-6 | CASTLAEEQFF
TRBV7-9 | CASSLTPGLANYGYTF
TRBV7-6 | CASSLAASAGASTGELFF
TRBV7-8 | CASSLAGRRQETQYF
TRBV7-2 | CASSSQGRDTQYF
TRBV7-9 | CASSEQGVYNEQFF
TRBV27 | CASRLRGAVYNEQFF
TRBV28 | CATLPGQGYSPLHF
TRBV5-1 | CASSLEDNPWSSYNEQFF
TRBV29-1 | CSVEDLGGNEKLFF
TRBV4-2 | CASSPLAGATNEQFF
TRBV28 | CASSNQGSGANVLTF
TRBV7-2 | CASSLGTSKETQYF
TRBV5-1 | CASSLGTASINGYTF
TRBV5-1 | CASSLSSTTDTQYF